This is a list of T cell receptor beta chains from one sample in a study of cytomegalovirus exposure and HLA in healthy donors. Profiling relied on immunoSEQ multiplex PCR, and the TCRdb table lists in-frame clones only, not all of them. Among about 190,000 clones listed, 60% to 85% were seen once. Material for sequencing was PBMCs. The source of these receptors is a woman aged 18-35 years in good health and CMV-seronegative. Each CDR3 is given with its conserved first and last residue. The order of the fields is CDR3 protein, CDR3 DNA, J gene, V gene, D gene. D genes are given only for firm matches.

CDR3: CASSFGLGHEQYF
DNA: TGCGCCAGCAGCTTTGGACTAGGCCACGAGCAGTACTTC
J: TRBJ2-7
V: TRBV10-2
D: TRBD2

CDR3: CASSYRDFYGYTF
DNA: TGTGCCAGCAGTTACAGGGACTTTTATGGCTACACCTTC
J: TRBJ1-2
V: TRBV6-6
D: -

CDR3: CASAWGAGLEQYF
DNA: TGTGCCAGCGCATGGGGCGCAGGGCTCGAGCAGTACTTC
J: TRBJ2-7
V: TRBV27
D: -

CDR3: CASSVGGRVGELFF
DNA: TGTGCCAGCAGCGTAGGGGGGAGGGTCGGGGAGCTGTTTTTT
J: TRBJ2-2
V: TRBV9
D: TRBD2

CDR3: CASSLGLNSGANVLTF
DNA: TGCGCCAGCAGCTTGGGACTGAACTCTGGGGCCAACGTCCTGACTTTC
J: TRBJ2-6
V: TRBV5-1
D: -

CDR3: CASSLDLDTEAFF
DNA: TGTGCCAGCAGTTTAGACTTGGACACTGAAGCTTTCTTT
J: TRBJ1-1
V: TRBV28
D: -

CDR3: CAWSVRGTYEQYF
DNA: TGTGCCTGGAGTGTACGAGGGACTTACGAGCAGTACTTC
J: TRBJ2-7
V: TRBV30
D: -

CDR3: CASSSPGSYEQYF
DNA: TGTGCCAGCAGCTCGCCCGGCTCCTACGAGCAGTACTTC
J: TRBJ2-7
V: TRBV7-9
D: -

CDR3: CASSEGQGQKNIQYF
DNA: TGTGCCAGCAGTGAAGGACAGGGGCAGAAAAACATTCAGTACTTC
J: TRBJ2-4
V: TRBV6-1
D: TRBD1

CDR3: CASSSRTGSSYNEQFF
DNA: TGCGCCAGCAGCTCCAGGACAGGGAGCTCCTACAATGAGCAGTTCTTC
J: TRBJ2-1
V: TRBV5-1
D: TRBD1

CDR3: CASSPDFNQPQHF
DNA: TGTGCCAGCAGTCCGGACTTCAATCAGCCCCAGCATTTT
J: TRBJ1-5
V: TRBV27
D: -

CDR3: CAWSGGPGGRETQYF
DNA: TGTGCCTGGAGTGGGGGGCCAGGGGGTAGAGAGACCCAGTACTTC
J: TRBJ2-5
V: TRBV30
D: TRBD1

CDR3: CASSLSSGRAHEQFF
DNA: TGTGCCAGCAGCTTATCTAGCGGGAGGGCCCATGAGCAGTTCTTC
J: TRBJ2-1
V: TRBV5-4
D: TRBD2

CDR3: CASSLTGEGGIQYF
DNA: TGTGCCAGCAGCCTCACAGGGGAAGGAGGCATTCAGTACTTC
J: TRBJ2-4
V: TRBV5-4
D: TRBD1

CDR3: CASSSGRERNYGYTF
DNA: TGTGCCAGTAGTTCCGGGAGGGAGAGGAACTATGGCTACACCTTC
J: TRBJ1-2
V: TRBV19
D: -

CDR3: CASIPLPGTAYEQYF
DNA: TGTGCCAGCATCCCTCTCCCCGGGACAGCGTACGAGCAGTACTTC
J: TRBJ2-7
V: TRBV6-1
D: TRBD1

CDR3: CASSQRTGSWGETQYF
DNA: TGCGCCAGCAGCCAAAGGACAGGGTCGTGGGGGGAGACCCAGTACTTC
J: TRBJ2-5
V: TRBV4-1
D: TRBD1

CDR3: CASSGDRDQPQHF
DNA: TGTGCCAGCAGTGGGGACAGGGACCAGCCCCAGCATTTT
J: TRBJ1-5
V: TRBV2
D: TRBD1